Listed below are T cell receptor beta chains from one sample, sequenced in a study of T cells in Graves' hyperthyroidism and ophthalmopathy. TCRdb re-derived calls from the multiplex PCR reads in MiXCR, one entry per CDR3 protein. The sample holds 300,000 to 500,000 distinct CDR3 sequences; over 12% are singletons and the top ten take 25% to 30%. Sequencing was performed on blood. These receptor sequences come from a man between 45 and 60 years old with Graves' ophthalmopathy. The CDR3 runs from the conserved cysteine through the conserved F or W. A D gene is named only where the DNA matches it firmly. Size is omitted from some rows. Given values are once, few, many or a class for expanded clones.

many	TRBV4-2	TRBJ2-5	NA	TGTGCCAGCAGCCAAGTTAAAGGACAAGAGACCCAGTACTTC	CASSQVKGQETQYF
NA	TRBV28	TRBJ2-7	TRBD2	TGTGCCAGCCATATAGCGGGAGGGCTCTCCTACGAGCAGTACTTC	CASHIAGGLSYEQYF
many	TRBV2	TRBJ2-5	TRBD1	TGTGCCAGCAGGGGGGACAGGGGGCCTGGAGAGACCCAGTACTTC	CASRGDRGPGETQYF
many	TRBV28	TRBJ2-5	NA	TGTGCCAGCAGTACTGCGGGTCCCGGGACCCAGTACTTC	CASSTAGPGTQYF
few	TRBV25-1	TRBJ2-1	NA	TGTGCCAGCAGTGAATTTAGGGGAAATCTTAAAAATGAGCAGTTCTTC	CASSEFRGNLKNEQFF
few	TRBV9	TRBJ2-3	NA	TGTGCCAGCAGCGTAGATCCGTTGGCAGATACGCAGTATTTT	CASSVDPLADTQYF
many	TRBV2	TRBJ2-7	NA	TGTGCCAGCAGCGGGTTGGGGGACACCACCTACGAGCAGTACTTC	CASSGLGDTTYEQYF
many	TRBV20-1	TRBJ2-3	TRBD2	TGCAGTGCTAGAGATCGGGAGGGCACAGATACGCAGTATTTT	CSARDREGTDTQYF
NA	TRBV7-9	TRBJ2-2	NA	TGTGCCAGCAGCGCAGGGCTCAGGACAGCAAACACCGGGGAGCTGTTTTTT	CASSAGLRTANTGELFF
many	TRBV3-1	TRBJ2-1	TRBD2	TGTGCCAGCAGCCCTGCCAGCGGGGTAAGCTCCTACAATGAGCAGTTCTTC	CASSPASGVSSYNEQFF
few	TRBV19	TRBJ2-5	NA	TGTGCCAGTAACCGGCTTGGAGAGACCCAGTACTTC	CASNRLGETQYF
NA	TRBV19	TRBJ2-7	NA	TGTGCCAGTAGTACCCCCGGTGGGTACGAGCAGTACTTC	CASSTPGGYEQYF
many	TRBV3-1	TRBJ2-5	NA	TGTGCCAGCAGCCAAGGCGGGACGGTAGTCAGGACCCAGTACTTC	CASSQGGTVVRTQYF
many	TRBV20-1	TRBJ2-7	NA	TGCAGTGCTAGTCTGACAGGGGGGAGCGGGGGATACGAGCAGTACTTC	CSASLTGGSGGYEQYF
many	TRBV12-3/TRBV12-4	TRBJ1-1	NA	TGTGCCAGCAGCCGCGCCTGGGGGTCGGACACTGAAGCTTTCTTT	CASSRAWGSDTEAFF
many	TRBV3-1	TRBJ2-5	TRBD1	TGTGCCAGCAGCCAACGGACAGGGCAAGAGACCCAGTACTTC	CASSQRTGQETQYF
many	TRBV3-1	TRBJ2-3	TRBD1	TGTGCCAGCAGTAACAGGGGGGATACGCAGTATTTT	CASSNRGDTQYF
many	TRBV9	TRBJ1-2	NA	TGTGCCAGCAGCTTAAAAATAGGGGGGATTACGAGCTACACCTTC	CASSLKIGGITSYTF
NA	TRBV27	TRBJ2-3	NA	TGTGCCAGCAGTTATCGGCTCCTAGGGGGCACAGATACGCAGTATTTT	CASSYRLLGGTDTQYF
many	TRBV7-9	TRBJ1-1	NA	TGTGCCAGCAGCTTAGGCGCAGTGAACACTGAAGCTTTCTTT	CASSLGAVNTEAFF
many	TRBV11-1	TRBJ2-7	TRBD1	TGTGCCAGCAGCTTGGACAGGGGCTCCTACGAGCAGTACTTC	CASSLDRGSYEQYF
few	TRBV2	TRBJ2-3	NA	TGTGCCAGCAGCCCAGCGTTTGGGGACACAGATACGCAGTATTTT	CASSPAFGDTDTQYF
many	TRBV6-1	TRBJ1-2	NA	TGTGCCAGCAGTCCTTCTACAACTAACTATGGCTACACCTTC	CASSPSTTNYGYTF
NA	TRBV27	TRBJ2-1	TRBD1	TGTGCCAGCAGACAGGGGCCTTTCGATGAGCAGTTCTTC	CASRQGPFDEQFF
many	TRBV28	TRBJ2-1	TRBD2	TGTGCCAGCAGTTTTCCAACTCGAATGACTAGCGGGACTTACAATGAGCAGTTCTTC	CASSFPTRMTSGTYNEQFF
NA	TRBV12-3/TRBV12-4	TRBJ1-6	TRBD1	TGTGCCAGCAGTCGGACAGGAAGCTCCTATAATTCACCCCTCCACTTT	CASSRTGSSYNSPLHF
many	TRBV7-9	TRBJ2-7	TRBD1	TGTGCCAGCAGCCCCCGGGACAGGGGCCACGAGCAGTACTTC	CASSPRDRGHEQYF
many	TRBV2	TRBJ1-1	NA	TGTGCCAGCAGTCTAGCCCCGGGACACTTGAACACTGAAGCTTTCTTT	CASSLAPGHLNTEAFF
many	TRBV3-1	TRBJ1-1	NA	TGTGCCAGCAGCCAAGAGGCAGGGAACACTGAAGCTTTCTTT	CASSQEAGNTEAFF
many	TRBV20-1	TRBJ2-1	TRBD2	TGCAGTGCCACACAAGCGGGAGGCCACAATGAGCAGTTCTTC	CSATQAGGHNEQFF
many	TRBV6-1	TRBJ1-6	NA	TGTGCCAGCAGTGAAGCGAGCGGGGCTCCGAGGAATTCACCCCTCCACTTT	CASSEASGAPRNSPLHF
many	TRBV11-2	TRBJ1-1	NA	TGTGCCAGCAGGAACTACATCGAAGCTTTCTTT	CASRNYIEAFF
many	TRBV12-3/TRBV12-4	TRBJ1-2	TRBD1	TGTGCCAGCAGTTTTTTACGGGGACAGGGTTCATATGGCTACACCTTC	CASSFLRGQGSYGYTF
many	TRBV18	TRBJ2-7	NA	TGTGCCAGCTCACCCGGGCAGGAACCCTACGAGCAATACTTC	CASSPGQEPYEQYF
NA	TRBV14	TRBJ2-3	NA	TGTGCCAGCAGCCAAGATACAGGGAGCACAGATACGCAGTATTTT	CASSQDTGSTDTQYF
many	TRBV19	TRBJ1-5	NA	TGTGCCAGTAGTCTCACAGGCAGGGGCAATCAGCCCCAGCATTTT	CASSLTGRGNQPQHF
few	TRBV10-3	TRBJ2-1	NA	TGTGCCATCAGCCCTGGGACCTACAATGAGCAGTTCTTC	CAISPGTYNEQFF
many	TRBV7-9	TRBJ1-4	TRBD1	TGTGCCAGCAGCCCACAGGGGACAACTAATGAAAAACTGTTTTTT	CASSPQGTTNEKLFF
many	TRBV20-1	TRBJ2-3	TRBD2	TGCAGTGCTAGAGGGCTAGCGGGAGCCCAAGTGGGCACAGATACGCAGTATTTT	CSARGLAGAQVGTDTQYF
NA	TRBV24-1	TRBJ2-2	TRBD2	TGTGCCACCAGTGATCTGACTAGCCAAGACACCGGGGAGCTGTTTTTT	CATSDLTSQDTGELFF
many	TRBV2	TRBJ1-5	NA	TGTGCCAGCAGGGTAAGGGGGGATCAGCCCCAGCATTTT	CASRVRGDQPQHF
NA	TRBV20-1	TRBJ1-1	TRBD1	TGCAGTGCTACCAACAGGGGGCTAGGCACTGAAGCTTTCTTT	CSATNRGLGTEAFF
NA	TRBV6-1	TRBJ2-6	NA	TGTGCCAGCAGTCTCGGACGGCGCTCTGGGGCCAACGTCCTGACTTTC	CASSLGRRSGANVLTF
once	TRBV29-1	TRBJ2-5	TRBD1	TGCAGCGCCGGAACCGACAGGGGAGAGACCCAGTACTTC	CSAGTDRGETQYF
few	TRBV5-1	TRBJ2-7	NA	TGCGCCAGCAGCCCCGGGCAGCCCAGGCTAACATACGAGCAGTACTTC	CASSPGQPRLTYEQYF
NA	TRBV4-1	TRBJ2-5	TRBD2	TGCGCCAGCAGCCAAGCGGCTAGCGGGAGAGAGACCCAGTACTTC	CASSQAASGRETQYF
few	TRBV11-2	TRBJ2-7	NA	TGTGCCAGCAGCCGCGCGGGCCAGGCCGGCTCCTACGAGCAGTACTTC	CASSRAGQAGSYEQYF
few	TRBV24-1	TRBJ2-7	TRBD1	TGTGCCACCAGTGTGGCAGGGGGCCCCGGCGAGCAGTACTTC	CATSVAGGPGEQYF
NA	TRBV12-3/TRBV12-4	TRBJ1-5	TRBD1	TGTGCCAGCAGTCATCAGGGGGCAGGCAATCAGCCCCAGCATTTT	CASSHQGAGNQPQHF
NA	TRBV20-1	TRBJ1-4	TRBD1	TGCAGTGCTAGGGGATCCCGAAGACAGGGTGTTGAAAAACTGTTTTTT	CSARGSRRQGVEKLFF
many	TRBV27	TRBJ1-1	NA	TGTGCCAGCCGCCCCACCCTTAAGGTTCAAGGAGCTTTCTTT	CASRPTLKVQGAFF
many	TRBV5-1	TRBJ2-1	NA	TGCGCCAGCAGGGGGCTCCCAGCGGCCCCGGGCAATGAGCAGTTCTTC	CASRGLPAAPGNEQFF
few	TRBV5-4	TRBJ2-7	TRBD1	TGTGCCAGCAGCCCTGGGACAGCCCTTAGGGAGCAGTACTTC	CASSPGTALREQYF
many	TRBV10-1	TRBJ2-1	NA	TGCGCCAGCAGTGAGTTGGTTGGTGAGCAGTTCTTC	CASSELVGEQFF
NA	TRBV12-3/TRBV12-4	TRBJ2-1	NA	TGTGCCAGCACCGAGAGGGGGGGGGGCGTAACCTACAATGAGCAGTTCTTC	CASTERGGGVTYNEQFF
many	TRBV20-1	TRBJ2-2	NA	TGCAGTGCTAGAAGGGACGCAAACACCGGGGAGCTGTTTTTT	CSARRDANTGELFF
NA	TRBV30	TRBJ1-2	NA	TGTGCCTGGAGAAAGACAGACAAAAACTATGGCTACACCTTC	CAWRKTDKNYGYTF